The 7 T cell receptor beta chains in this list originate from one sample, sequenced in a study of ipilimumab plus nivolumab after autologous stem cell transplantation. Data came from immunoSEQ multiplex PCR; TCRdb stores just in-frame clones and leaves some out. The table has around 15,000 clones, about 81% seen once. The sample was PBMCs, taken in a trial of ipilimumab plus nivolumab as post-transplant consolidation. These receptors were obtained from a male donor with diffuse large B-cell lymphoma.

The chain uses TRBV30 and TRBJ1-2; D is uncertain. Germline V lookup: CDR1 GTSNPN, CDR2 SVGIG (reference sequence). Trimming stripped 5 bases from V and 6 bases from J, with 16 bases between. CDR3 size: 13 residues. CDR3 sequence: CAWLDWLWNGYTF. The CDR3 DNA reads TGTGCCTGGCTAGACTGGCTTTGGAATGGCTACACCTTC.

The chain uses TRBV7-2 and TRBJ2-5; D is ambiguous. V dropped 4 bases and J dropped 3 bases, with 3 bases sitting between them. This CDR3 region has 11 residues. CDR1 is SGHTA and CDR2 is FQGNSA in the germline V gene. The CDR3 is CASSSKETQYF. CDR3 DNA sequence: TGTGCCAGCAGCTCAAAAGAGACCCAGTACTTC.

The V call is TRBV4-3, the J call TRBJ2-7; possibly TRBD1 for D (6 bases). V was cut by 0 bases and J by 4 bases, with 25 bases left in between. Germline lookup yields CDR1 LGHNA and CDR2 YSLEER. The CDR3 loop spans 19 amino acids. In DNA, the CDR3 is TGCGCCAGCAGCCAAGATATAGTCACCCGGGACACTTACCCATACGAGCAGTACTTC. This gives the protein CASSQDIVTRDTYPYEQYF.

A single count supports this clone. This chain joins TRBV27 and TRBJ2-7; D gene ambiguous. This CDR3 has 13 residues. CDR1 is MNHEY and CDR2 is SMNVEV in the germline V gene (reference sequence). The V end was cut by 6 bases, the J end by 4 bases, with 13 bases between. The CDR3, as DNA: TGTGCCAGCAGCAGACCTCCGCGGTACGAGCAGTACTTC. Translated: CASSRPPRYEQYF.

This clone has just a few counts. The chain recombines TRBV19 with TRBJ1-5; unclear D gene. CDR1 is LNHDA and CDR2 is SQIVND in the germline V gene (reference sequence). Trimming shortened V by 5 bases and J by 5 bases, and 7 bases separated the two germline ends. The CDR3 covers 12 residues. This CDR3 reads CASSDQHQPQHF. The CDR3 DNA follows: TGTGCCAGTAGTGATCAGCATCAGCCCCAGCATTTT.

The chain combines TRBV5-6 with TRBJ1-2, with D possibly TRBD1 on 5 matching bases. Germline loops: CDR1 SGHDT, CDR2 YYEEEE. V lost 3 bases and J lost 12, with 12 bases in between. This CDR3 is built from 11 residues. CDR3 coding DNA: TGTGCCAGCAGCTCGGGGGGAAAGGACACCTTC. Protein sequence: CASSSGGKDTF.

The CDR3 bases are TGTGCCAGCAGCGTAGGACTAGCGGACAATGAGCAGTTCTTC. Its protein is CASSVGLADNEQFF. This sequence joins TRBV9 and TRBJ2-1; 9 nucleotides agree with TRBD2. Germline CDR1 and CDR2: SGDLS and YYNGEE. This CDR3 comprises 14 residues. The V gene end was trimmed by 0 bases and the J gene end by 5 bases; junction bases not matched to a gene: 0.